Following are 20 T cell receptor beta chains from one sample sequenced in a study of blood T cell repertoires in COVID-19. Only in-frame clones appear in the TCRdb table, and some are missing; sequencing was by immunoSEQ multiplex PCR. The data show 250,000 or so clones, 89% seen once. Specimen: peripheral blood. The source is a woman between 35 and 50 years old who had recovered from COVID-19.

This clone has just a few counts. The chain is built from TRBV5-5 and TRBJ1-1, with D maybe TRBD1 (6 bases). This CDR3 is 16 amino acids long. The V gene's germline CDR1 is SGHKS and CDR2 YYEKEE (reference sequence). Trimming pared 0 bases from V and 4 bases from J, leaving 16 bases between. The CDR3 sequence is CASSLGRGGSFTEAFF. The CDR3 nucleotides read TGTGCCAGCAGCTTGGGCAGGGGTGGTTCATTCACTGAAGCTTTCTTT.

Only a few counts were recorded for this clone. CDR3 nucleotides: TGTGCCAGCAGCTCTACCCTGGAGCAGTTCTTC. Translated, it gives CASSSTLEQFF. This chain links TRBV5-4 with TRBJ2-1; D call uncertain. V lost 3 bases to trimming and J lost 10 bases, with 8 bases between them. The CDR3 covers 11 residues. Germline loops: CDR1 SGHNT, CDR2 YYREEE (reference sequence).

Details on this clone: The same CDR3 arises from other DNA sequences in this sample as well. This chain links TRBV18 with TRBJ2-5; D possibly corresponds to TRBD2 (5 bases). Per the germline V gene, CDR1 is KGHSH and CDR2 is LQKENI. V lost 3 bases and J 0 bases, leaving 5 bases between the germline ends. The CDR3 is made up of 13 amino acids. The CDR3 region is CASSPDYQETQYF. CDR3 bases: TGTGCCAGCTCACCGGACTACCAAGAGACCCAGTACTTC.

The rearrangement links TRBV7-9 to TRBJ2-2; the D gene is possibly TRBD2 (6 bases). The germline V gene encodes CDR1 SEHNR and CDR2 FQNEAQ (reference sequence). The V and J ends lost 5 bases and 2 bases respectively, with 15 bases between them. The CDR3 loop spans 16 amino acids. The CDR3 coding sequence is TGTGCCAGCAGCCATCCCCGGGACTCCAACACCGGGGAGCTGTTTTTT. Translated: CASSHPRDSNTGELFF. Based on the CDR3 plus reference TRBV7-9 and TRBJ2-2, the full variable domain is DTGVSQNPRHKITKRGQNVTFRCDPISEHNRLYWYRQTLGQGPEFLTYFQNEAQLEKSRLLSDRFSAERPKGSFSTLEIQRTEQGDSAMYLCASSHPRDSNTGELFFGEGSRLTVL.

The V gene is TRBV19, the J gene TRBJ1-1, with 10 bases matching TRBD1. The CDR3 is 15 amino acids. Germline loops: CDR1 LNHDA, CDR2 SQIVND (reference sequence). J gave up 1 base and V 5 bases, and 4 bases lay outside the gene matches. The DNA for the CDR3 is TGTGCCAGTAGTCGACAGGGGGCAAAGAACACTGAAGCTTTCTTT. Protein: CASSRQGAKNTEAFF.

This clone was seen only a few times. The V and J genes are TRBV19 and TRBJ1-2, with D unresolved. This CDR3 is 12 amino acids long. Germline V gene lookup returns CDR1 LNHDA and CDR2 SQIVND (reference sequence). Trimming stripped 6 bases from V and 6 bases from J, with 11 bases between. The CDR3 here is CASRQKPDGYTF. CDR3 in DNA: TGTGCCAGTAGACAAAAACCAGATGGCTACACCTTC.

V usage is TRBV3-1 (or the pseudogene TRBV3-2) and J usage is TRBJ2-2; 9 bases align to TRBD1. J lost 5 bases, V lost 5 bases, and 6 bases had no gene match. Looked up from germline, CDR1 is LGHDT and CDR2 is YNNKEL (reference sequence). The CDR3 contains 15 residues. Here the CDR3 reads CASSKDRGGTGELFF. Here the CDR3 DNA reads TGTGCCAGCAGCAAGGACAGGGGAGGGACCGGGGAGCTGTTTTTT.

The V and J genes are TRBV9 and TRBJ1-2; 8 nucleotides match TRBD1. This CDR3 is 15 amino acids long. CDR1 is SGDLS, CDR2 YYNGEE, per germline. Losses at the gene ends were 3 bases for V and 5 bases for J; bases not matched to a gene: 9. The CDR3 spells CASSASDRAEYGYTF. Written as DNA, the CDR3 is TGTGCCAGCAGCGCCTCGGACAGGGCAGAGTATGGCTACACCTTC.

The rearrangement joins TRBV28 to TRBJ2-5, with D perhaps TRBD2 (6 bases). Germline CDR1 is MDHEN and CDR2 is SYDVKM. Trimming removed 4 bases from V and 4 bases from J, with 16 bases in between. The CDR3 sequence is 15 residues long. CDR3 in amino acids: CASSSETSLGETQYF. In nucleotides, the CDR3 is TGTGCCAGCAGTTCTGAGACTAGTTTAGGAGAGACCCAGTACTTC.

J is TRBJ2-3 and V is TRBV18; tentatively, D is TRBD1 (6 bases). The CDR3 extends over 15 amino acids. Germline assignment: CDR1 KGHSH and CDR2 LQKENI. The V gene lost 1 base and the J gene lost 2 bases, with 10 bases spanning the gap. In DNA form, the CDR3 reads TGTGCCAGCTCACCACAGCAGGGGCCCACAGATACGCAGTATTTT. It codes for CASSPQQGPTDTQYF.

The chain carries TRBV3-1 (or the pseudogene TRBV3-2) and TRBJ1-2; tentatively, D is TRBD1 (5 bases). Trimming stripped 4 bases from V and 8 bases from J, with 17 bases between. This CDR3 comprises 14 residues. Germline V CDR1 and CDR2: LGHDT, YNNKEL (reference sequence). CDR3 loop: CASSPSRQGGGYTF. The CDR3 region has the DNA TGTGCCAGCAGCCCCAGTCGGCAGGGCGGAGGCTACACCTTC.

The V call is TRBV2, the J call TRBJ2-6; D unresolved. The CDR3 has 17 residues. Germline V lookup: CDR1 SNHLY, CDR2 FYNNEI. V lost 7 bases, J lost 0 bases, and 16 bases lay in between. CDR3 amino acids: CASIGGGATSGANVLTF. DNA for the CDR3: TGTGCCAGCATAGGTGGCGGAGCCACCTCTGGGGCCAACGTCCTGACTTTC.

The rearrangement uses TRBV24-1 and TRBJ2-3; 10 nucleotides match TRBD1. CDR1 and CDR2 from the germline V gene are KGHDR and SFDVKD. CDR3 length equals 17 residues. With V trimmed by 3 bases and J by 1 base, 6 bases remained unmatched. As DNA, the CDR3 is TGTGCCACCAGTGATATGGGACAGGGGATTGGCACAGATACGCAGTATTTT. Its protein product is CATSDMGQGIGTDTQYF.

J is TRBJ1-5 and V is TRBV6-1; no definite D call. CDR3 length: 10 residues. From germline, CDR1 is MNHNS and CDR2 SASEGT. Trimming took off 3 bases at V and 11 bases at J, with 5 bases between the two ends. CDR3: CASSDLAQHF. CDR3 coding DNA: TGTGCCAGCAGTGACCTTGCCCAGCATTTT.

V gene TRBV6-5 combines with J gene TRBJ1-1, with TRBD1 identical over 11 bases. Germline trimming cut 2 bases from V and 4 bases from J; bases unmatched to any gene: 3. In germline, CDR1 is MNHEY, CDR2 SVGAGI. This CDR3 comprises 15 residues. The CDR3 DNA sequence: TGTGCCAGCAGTTACGGACAGGGGGCCCCCACTGAAGCTTTCTTT. Its protein is CASSYGQGAPTEAFF.

The rearrangement links TRBV14 to TRBJ2-4; D is possibly TRBD1 (6 bases). The CDR3 contains 15 residues. The V and J ends lost 3 bases and 6 bases respectively, with 15 bases between them. CDR1 is SGHDN, CDR2 FVKESK, per germline. CDR3: CASSQNRVWSNIQYF. CDR3 bases: TGTGCCAGCAGCCAGAACAGGGTTTGGTCAAACATTCAGTACTTC. Full variable domain (outside the CDR3, taken from reference TRBV14 and TRBJ2-4): EAGVTQFPSHSVIEKGQTVTLRCDPISGHDNLYWYRRVMGKEIKFLLHFVKESKQDESGMPNNRFLAERTGGTYSTLKVQPAELEDSGVYFCASSQNRVWSNIQYFGAGTRLSVL.

The J gene is TRBJ2-3, the V gene TRBV6-8; 8 positions agree with TRBD2. Losses at the gene ends were 5 bases for V and 6 bases for J; bases not matched to a gene: 16. Germline V CDR1 and CDR2: MNHGY, SAAAGT. The CDR3 consists of 17 residues. The DNA for the CDR3 is TGTGCCAGCAGTCCGCACGAGACTAGCGAGATTAGGGATACGCAGTATTTT. Protein sequence: CASSPHETSEIRDTQYF.

The J gene is TRBJ1-5, the V gene TRBV7-3; D unresolved. Trimming removed 5 bases from V and 1 base from J, with 15 bases in between. The CDR3 extends over 16 amino acids. In germline, CDR1 is SGHTA, CDR2 FQGTGA. The CDR3 DNA reads TGTGCCAGCAGCCCCCTTGGAGGGTGGAGCAATCAGCCCCAGCATTTT. Its translation is CASSPLGGWSNQPQHF.

V usage is TRBV5-1 and J usage is TRBJ2-6, with unresolved D. The V end lost 7 bases, the J end lost 0 bases, and 11 bases lay between the germline ends. CDR1 is SGHRS and CDR2 is YFSETQ in the germline V gene. This CDR3 comprises 15 residues. CDR3 amino acids: CASRPPSSGANVLTF. Written as DNA, the CDR3 is TGCGCCAGCCGTCCCCCGAGCTCTGGGGCCAACGTCCTGACTTTC.

This clone has just one count. The gene calls are TRBV9 and TRBJ2-3; 7 bases are a match to TRBD2. Germline V CDR1 and CDR2: SGDLS, YYNGEE. CDR3 size: 16 residues. Losses at the gene ends were 0 bases for V and 1 base for J; bases not matched to a gene: 5. CDR3 in amino acids: CASSVGDYPGTDTQYF. The CDR3 DNA reads TGTGCCAGCAGCGTAGGGGACTACCCTGGCACAGATACGCAGTATTTT.